Following are 21 T cell receptor beta chains from one sample sequenced in a study of radiotherapy plus CTLA-4 blockade in lung cancer. Clones were read by immunoSEQ multiplex PCR, and TCRdb kept only the in-frame ones, dropping some. The sample holds about 73,000 clones; around 87% are singletons and the top ten take less than 45%. The source material was peripheral blood, sampled from a patient treated with radiotherapy plus ipilimumab. Every receptor here comes from a human donor with non-small cell lung cancer that progressed on radiotherapy plus ipilimumab.

The chain couples TRBV5-1 to TRBJ2-5; 7 bases match TRBD1. The J call may be mistaken, given a closer DNA end match to TRBJ2-7. Germline V gives CDR1 SGHRS, CDR2 YFSETQ. The CDR3 contains 12 residues. Here the CDR3 DNA reads TGCGCCAGCAGCCGGGACAGCTACGAGCAGTACTTC. Its translation: CASSRDSYEQYF.

Written as DNA, the CDR3 is TGTGCCAGTAGTAGTTGGGAAGAGACCCAGTACTTC. Translating it yields CASSSWEETQYF. The V gene is TRBV19, the J gene TRBJ2-5; D is undetermined. With 4 bases removed from V and 3 bases from J, the gap between germline ends came to 6 bases. Germline-derived CDR1 and CDR2 are LNHDA and SQIVND (reference sequence). This CDR3 has 12 residues.

The V and J genes are TRBV5-1 and TRBJ1-4; 7 nucleotides line up with TRBD1. The V gene end was trimmed by 4 bases and the J gene end by 0 bases; junction bases not matched to a gene: 6. The CDR3 length is 16 residues. In germline, CDR1 is SGHRS, CDR2 YFSETQ. CDR3 loop: CASSPGTVTTNEKLFF. The CDR3 coding sequence is TGCGCCAGCAGCCCAGGGACAGTGACAACTAATGAAAAACTGTTTTTT.

This clone appeared a few times. The rearrangement uses TRBV10-3 and TRBJ2-3; the match to TRBD2 covers 9 bases. The CDR3 covers 14 residues. CDR1 and CDR2 (germline): ENHRY, SYGVKD. After removal of 6 bases from V and 2 bases from J, the junction contained 3 bases not matched to a gene. The CDR3 spells CAIRPSGNTDTQYF. The CDR3, as DNA: TGTGCCATCAGGCCTAGCGGGAACACAGATACGCAGTATTTT.

The chain uses TRBV30 and TRBJ1-1; D remains ambiguous. Germline CDR1 GTSNPN, CDR2 SVGIG (reference sequence). The CDR3 covers 16 residues. V was clipped by 4 bases and J by 3 bases, with 21 bases between them. CDR3 DNA sequence: TGTGCCTGGACACAATGGTACCGGAATCTCGACACTGAAGCTTTCTTT. Translating it yields CAWTQWYRNLDTEAFF. The full variable domain, rest sourced from reference TRBV30 and TRBJ1-1, is SQTIHQWPATLVQPVGSPLSLECTVEGTSNPNLYWYRQAAGRGLQLLFYSVGIGQISSEVPQNLSASRPQDRQFILSSKKLLLSDSGFYLCAWTQWYRNLDTEAFFGQGTRLTVV.

The rearrangement uses TRBV25-1 and TRBJ2-3; TRBD1 or TRBD2 may be the D gene (6 bases each). CDR3 length: 15 amino acids. Germline CDR1 MGHDK, CDR2 SYGVNS. V lost 6 bases, J lost 0 bases, and 13 bases lay in between. CDR3 region: CASRGGGGSTDTQYF. Here the CDR3 DNA reads TGTGCCAGCAGAGGAGGAGGGGGGAGCACAGATACGCAGTATTTT.

The chain joins TRBV5-4 to TRBJ2-7; D is undetermined. CDR1 and CDR2 (germline): SGHNT, YYREEE (reference sequence). CDR3 length: 12 amino acids. Trimming took 0 bases from V and 7 from J, leaving 8 bases between them. CDR3 sequence: CASSLDMGEQYF. CDR3 DNA: TGTGCCAGCAGCTTGGATATGGGGGAGCAGTACTTC. Using reference TRBV5-4 and TRBJ2-7 for the parts outside the CDR3, the full variable domain is ETGVTQSPTHLIKTRGQQVTLRCSSQSGHNTVSWYQQALGQGPQFIFQYYREEENGRGNFPPRFSGLQFPNYSSELNVNALELDDSALYLCASSLDMGEQYFGPGTRLTVT.

The V call is TRBV7-2, the J call TRBJ2-7; D not resolved. V was trimmed by 1 base and J by 2 bases, leaving 9 bases between them. Germline loops: CDR1 SGHTA, CDR2 FQGNSA. CDR3 length: 14 amino acids. This CDR3 reads CASSLDSPPYEQYF. The CDR3 nucleotides read TGTGCCAGCAGCTTAGACTCTCCACCCTACGAGCAGTACTTC.

DNA of the CDR3: TGTGCCAGCAGTGGGGCGGGGCTAGCTAGCACAGATACGCAGTATTTT. The encoded protein is CASSGAGLASTDTQYF. V usage is TRBV2 and J usage is TRBJ2-3, with a possible D match to TRBD2 (6 bases). With 4 bases removed from V and 0 bases from J, the gap between germline ends came to 14 bases. CDR3 length: 16 residues. Germline values: CDR1 SNHLY, CDR2 FYNNEI.

As concerns this clone: The junction shows a germline mismatch at one end, possibly a read error. This rearrangement joins TRBV29-1 to TRBJ2-5; TRBD1 matches at 8 bases. Germline V gene sequence: CDR1 SQVTM, CDR2 ANQGSEA. There are 14 residues in the CDR3. CDR3 in amino acids: CSAEPTGAWETQYF. The CDR3 nucleotides read TGCAGCGCTGAACCGACAGGGGCATGGGAGACCCAGTACTTC. Full variable domain (rest looked up from reference TRBV29-1 and TRBJ2-5): SAVISQKPSRDICQRGTSLTIQCQVDSQVTMMFWYRQQPGQSLTLIATANQGSEATYESGFVIDKFPISRPNLTFSTLTVSNMSPEDSSIYLCSAEPTGAWETQYFGPGTRLLVL.

The V and J genes are TRBV4-1 and TRBJ2-3; 8 nucleotides align to TRBD2. Germline CDR1 and CDR2: MGHRA and YSYEKL. V lost 0 bases and J lost 4; bases outside the gene matches: 6. The CDR3 length is 16 residues. CDR3 residues: CASSQDQRENPDTQYF. In nucleotides, the CDR3 is TGCGCCAGCAGCCAAGATCAGCGGGAGAATCCAGATACGCAGTATTTT.

The CDR3 DNA sequence: TGCGCCAGCAGCTCCGGGACTAGCTCCTACAATGAGCAGTTCTTC. The encoded protein is CASSSGTSSYNEQFF. The J gene is TRBJ2-1, the V gene TRBV5-1; 8 bases match TRBD2. There are 15 residues in the CDR3. Per the germline V gene, CDR1 is SGHRS and CDR2 is YFSETQ. After removal of 3 bases from V and 0 bases from J, the junction contained 2 bases not matched to a gene.

The CDR3 coding sequence is TGCGCCAGCAGCCCTGGAGGCGCTACAGGGCAAGCTTTCTTT. Amino acid sequence: CASSPGGATGQAFF. The chain links TRBV5-1 to TRBJ1-1, with D maybe TRBD1 (6 bases). The CDR3 sequence is 14 residues long. Germline assignment: CDR1 SGHRS and CDR2 YFSETQ. Trimming removed 4 bases from V and 9 bases from J, with 19 bases in between.

V and J are TRBV5-1 and TRBJ2-7; 7 bases fit TRBD1. This CDR3 is built from 15 residues. CDR1 is SGHRS and CDR2 is YFSETQ in the germline V gene. V trimming: 4 bases; J trimming: 0 bases; junction bases outside the gene matches: 7. The CDR3 sequence is CASSPRQGSSYEQYF. CDR3 coding DNA: TGCGCCAGCAGCCCCAGACAGGGAAGCTCCTACGAGCAGTACTTC.

The chain carries TRBV6-5 and TRBJ2-7; TRBD1 agrees at 8 bases. This CDR3 has 13 amino acids. The J segment lost 6 bases and the V segment lost 2 bases, leaving 3 bases of the junction unmatched. The germline gives CDR1 MNHEY, CDR2 SVGAGI. CDR3 protein: CASSYPGGREQYF. In nucleotides, the CDR3 is TGTGCCAGCAGTTACCCAGGGGGCCGCGAGCAGTACTTC.

This sequence joins TRBV12-5 and TRBJ2-4; possible D gene TRBD2, 7 bases. Trimming removed 2 bases at V and 5 bases at J, with 10 bases between. CDR3 length: 14 residues. The germline V gene encodes CDR1 LGHNT and CDR2 FRNRAP. CDR3 sequence: CASGLSGGQNIQYF. The DNA for the CDR3 is TGTGCTAGTGGTTTGTCCGGGGGGCAAAACATTCAGTACTTC.

The sample holds one count of this clone. The rearrangement joins TRBV4-1 to TRBJ1-2, with D hard to call. Trimming removed 1 base at V and 4 bases at J, with 13 bases between. CDR1 and CDR2 from the germline V gene are MGHRA and YSYEKL. The CDR3 contains 15 residues. The CDR3 region is CASSQVNRGPYGYTF. The CDR3 DNA sequence: TGCGCCAGCAGCCAAGTCAATCGAGGGCCCTATGGCTACACCTTC.

This clone has a single count. V and J are TRBV6-1 and TRBJ2-3, with D possibly being TRBD1 or TRBD2 (5 bases each). This CDR3 has 14 amino acids. Germline values: CDR1 MNHNS, CDR2 SASEGT. Deletions cut 4 bases from V and 0 bases from J, with 8 bases between. The CDR3 sequence is CASSGRDSTDTQYF. The DNA of the CDR3 is TGTGCCAGCAGTGGACGGGACAGCACAGATACGCAGTATTTT.

The chain uses TRBV4-1 and TRBJ1-2, with 9 nucleotides matching TRBD1. This CDR3 is built from 16 residues. Germline loops: CDR1 MGHRA, CDR2 YSYEKL. J gave up 9 bases and V 0 bases, and 11 bases lay outside the gene matches. This CDR3 reads CASSQDAPGQGSSYTF. CDR3 coding DNA: TGCGCCAGCAGCCAAGATGCCCCCGGACAGGGGTCTAGCTACACCTTC.

This chain joins TRBV7-2 and TRBJ1-4, with unresolved D. CDR1 SGHTA and CDR2 FQGNSA come from the germline V gene. The CDR3 covers 16 residues. Trimming shortened V by 2 bases and J by 0 bases, and 10 bases separated the two germline ends. The CDR3 DNA sequence: TGTGCCAGCAGCTTACAGTCTCTTACAACTAATGAAAAACTGTTTTTT. Its protein product is CASSLQSLTTNEKLFF.

This chain links TRBV6-5 with TRBJ1-1; D gene uncertain. Germline V gives CDR1 MNHEY, CDR2 SVGAGI. Trimming took 6 bases from V and 4 from J, leaving 12 bases between them. The CDR3 is 13 residues long. In DNA form, the CDR3 reads TGTGCCAGCAGGGTAAGAGCGCGCACTGAAGCTTTCTTT. The encoded protein is CASRVRARTEAFF.